The clone carrying this T cell receptor (beta chain) came up a few times. A far larger clone is off by one base, so a read error is likely. Both iRepertoire HTBI primers and Arm-PCR of CDR3 regions were used to build the TCR beta libraries. TCRdb used MiXCR to reprocess the multiplex PCR reads, holding one entry per CDR3 protein. The data hold under 300,000 distinct CDR3 sequences, with approximately 20% observed a single time. This record belongs to a study of regulatory T cells in long-lasting Graves disease. Time point specified: newly diagnosed GD, antithyroid drugs for less than 3 months. The TCR library was prepared using RNA isolated from PBMCs. The material was peripheral blood mononuclear cells (PBMCs), obtained at new diagnosis, from a patient treated with antithyroid drugs. The receptor's source is a female donor with Graves disease.

DNA for the CDR3: TGTGCCAGCAGCTTAGGGCTAACCCCCGATACGCGGTATTTT. Translating gives CASSLGLTPDTRYF. The J gene is TRBJ2-3, the V gene TRBV2; D uncertain. This CDR3 spans 14 amino acids. Germline assignment: CDR1 SNHLY and CDR2 FYNNEI.